This TCR beta chain appears in the sequencing data of a study of T cells in Graves' hyperthyroidism and ophthalmopathy. Using RNA transcripts as the source, TCR beta CDR3 regions were amplified. The primer set for the first-round RT-PCR of the TCR CDR3 was HTBI. TCRdb passed the multiplex PCR reads through MiXCR, listing each CDR3 protein once. In the table there are approximately 210,000 distinct CDR3 sequences, roughly 17% of which are singletons. This clonotype was observed a single time. Graves' hyperthyroidism was deemed stable given no ophthalmopathy progression within 18 months. Uncontrolled infection, other autoimmune disease, pregnancy or lactation excluded patients. Per germline, CDR1 MDHEN and CDR2 SYDVKM. The CDR3 loop spans 12 amino acids. Deletions cut 10 bases from V and 2 bases from J, with 12 bases between.

The chain has TRBV28 and TRBJ2-7, with D unclear. The sequence was collected from a middle-aged man with Graves' hyperthyroidism. Input material: blood. The CDR3 sequence is CATSYNTYEQYF. The CDR3 DNA follows: TGTGCCACTTCGTATAACACCTACGAGCAGTACTTC.